This T cell receptor beta chain was retrieved from a study of blood T cells in healthy people across ages. Study results and caveats: Naive T cell percentage showed a strong correlation with TCR beta diversity.

PCR was performed a second time for 7 to 11 cycles using a sample-barcoded 5' primer and a J-beta primer mix. TCRdb analysed the 5' RACE reads with MiXCR anew, one entry per CDR3 protein. Among roughly 800,000 distinct CDR3 sequences listed, about three fifths were seen once. Germline V gives CDR1 PRHDT, CDR2 FYEKMQ (reference sequence). J lost 0 bases, V lost 0 bases, and 3 bases had no gene match. The CDR3 contains 16 residues. This clonotype was picked up one time. Its antigen remains unknown. The sequencing input was blood. The receptor was isolated from a young man in good health. The chain is built from TRBV13 and TRBJ2-3, with 7 nucleotides matching TRBD1. CDR3 region: CASSLGQGGSTDTQYF. The CDR3 DNA sequence: TGTGCCAGCAGCTTAGGCCAAGGGGGCAGCACAGATACGCAGTATTTT.